One sample yielded the 14 T cell receptor beta chains listed below, sequenced in a study of circulating CD8 cells and anti-PD-1 response in melanoma. From live CD3+CD8+TCRalphabeta+ cells, four PD-1 and/or TIGIT subsets were sorted. Each library started from roughly 16 ng of total RNA using the QIAseq Immune Repertoire TCR panel. A single record per CDR3 protein comes from TCRdb applying MiXCR to the reads. The sample includes about 490 distinct CDR3 sequences, approximately 10% of them seen just once. Here the sequenced sample was CD8+ T cells from PBMCs, taken at baseline or after one month of anti-PD-1 therapy (not recorded which). The receptors shown here come from a human donor with melanoma.

In its sample, this clonotype is medium-sized. This rearrangement joins TRBV7-8 to TRBJ2-7; the match to TRBD1 covers 10 bases. Per germline, CDR1 SGHVS and CDR2 FQNEAQ. The CDR3 has 16 amino acids. The J segment lost 2 bases and the V segment lost 4 bases, leaving 8 bases of the junction unmatched. CDR3 region: CASSSRPGQGAYEQYF. Written as DNA, the CDR3 is TGTGCCAGCAGCTCCCGCCCCGGACAGGGGGCCTACGAGCAGTACTTC.

This clonotype is medium-sized. The gene calls are TRBV29-1 and TRBJ1-2; a possible D gene is TRBD1 (5 bases). Trimming took off 7 bases at V and 4 bases at J, with 13 bases between the two ends. This CDR3 has 12 amino acids. Germline V CDR1 and CDR2: SQVTM, ANQGSEA. The CDR3 DNA sequence: TGCAGCGGCACAGGATTTCCCTATGGCTACACCTTC. It codes for CSGTGFPYGYTF.

There are a few counts of this clonotype. This could be a read error, since a much larger clone is one nucleotide away. V gene TRBV7-2 combines with J gene TRBJ1-1; maybe TRBD1 (5 bases). V lost 7 bases and J lost 0, with 12 bases in between. Looked up from germline, CDR1 is SGHTA and CDR2 is FQGNSA. The CDR3 covers 14 residues. CDR3 in DNA: TGTGCCAGCAACTGGGGACTTATGAACACTGAAGCTTTCTTT. It encodes CASNWGLMNTEAFF.

Within the sample, this clonotype is medium-sized. Being one base from a much bigger clone, this may be a read error. The chain joins TRBV27 to TRBJ2-7; tentative D call: TRBD2 (6 bases). The V gene's germline CDR1 is MNHEY and CDR2 SMNVEV (reference sequence). This CDR3 region has 15 residues. Trimming left V 6 bases short and J 3 bases short, with 18 bases between. The chain's CDR3 is CASSQRLGPLYEQYF. Written as DNA, the CDR3 is TGTGCCAGCAGCCAAAGACTAGGACCCCTCTACGAGCAGTACTTC.

This clonotype is classed as large (0.1 to 1%). V is TRBV27 and J is TRBJ2-1, with 7 bases matching TRBD2. The germline V gene has CDR1 MNHEY and CDR2 SMNVEV (reference sequence). V shed 6 bases and J 4 bases; nucleotides not matched to a gene: 9. The CDR3 totals 15 residues. In DNA, the CDR3 is TGTGCCAGCAGCAACCTAGCGGTTTCTTACAATGAGCAGTTCTTC. Its protein product is CASSNLAVSYNEQFF.

This clonotype is medium-sized (0.01 to 0.1%) in the sample. The chain links TRBV6-1 to TRBJ1-2, with D hard to call. Germline-derived CDR1 and CDR2 are MNHNS and SASEGT. The CDR3 runs to 13 residues. V shed 1 base and J shed 3 bases, with 6 bases lying between them. The DNA for the CDR3 is TGTGCCAGCAGTGAAGGGGGAGACTATGGCTACACCTTC. This encodes CASSEGGDYGYTF.

This clonotype is large. The J gene is TRBJ2-7, the V gene TRBV28, with D tentatively TRBD2 (6 bases). CDR1 is MDHEN and CDR2 is SYDVKM in the germline V gene. The CDR3 contains 17 residues. V lost 7 bases to trimming and J lost 0 bases, with 22 bases between them. DNA of the CDR3: TGTGCCAGCACCGGGAGAAACGACGGGTCGAGCTCCTACGAGCAGTACTTC. Protein: CASTGRNDGSSSYEQYF.

This clonotype rates as large. The chain has TRBV29-1 and TRBJ2-3, with D perhaps TRBD1 (6 bases). This CDR3 region has 16 residues. From germline, CDR1 is SQVTM and CDR2 ANQGSEA. Trimming pared 2 bases from V and 0 bases from J, leaving 15 bases between. CDR3 amino acids: CSVESPGGRSTDTQYF. The CDR3 region has the DNA TGCAGCGTTGAAAGTCCTGGGGGCAGAAGCACAGATACGCAGTATTTT.

This clonotype is deemed large. The genes are TRBV6-2 or TRBV6-3 and TRBJ2-1; D unclear. Germline V gene sequence: CDR1 MNHEY, CDR2 SVGEGT. The CDR3 extends over 15 amino acids. The germline V and J ends were trimmed by 2 bases and 3 bases, with 11 bases remaining between them. As DNA, the CDR3 is TGTGCCAGCAGTTACGAGGACGGGTACTACAATGAGCAGTTCTTC. Amino acids: CASSYEDGYYNEQFF.

The V and J genes are TRBV2 and TRBJ2-3; 10 bases agree with TRBD2. This CDR3 comprises 15 residues. CDR1 is SNHLY, CDR2 FYNNEI, per germline. V gave up 6 bases and J gave up 7 bases; unmatched junction bases: 10. The CDR3 DNA reads TGTGCCAGCAGAGAACAGCGGGGGGGCCTATATACGCAGTATTTT. Translating gives CASREQRGGLYTQYF.

This clonotype is labeled large. The chain uses TRBV7-2 and TRBJ2-2; the D is unclear. CDR1 and CDR2 from the germline V gene are SGHTA and FQGNSA. The CDR3 length is 11 residues. Trimming took off 8 bases at V and 4 bases at J, with 5 bases between the two ends. DNA for the CDR3: TGTGCCAGCCCACGCACCGGGGAGCTGTTTTTT. This translates into CASPRTGELFF.

This clonotype is termed hyperexpanded. The V and J genes are TRBV19 and TRBJ2-1; D is tentatively TRBD1 or TRBD2 (7 bases each). V was pared by 5 bases and J by 4 bases, with 15 bases between. CDR3 size: 15 residues. Germline values: CDR1 LNHDA, CDR2 SQIVND (reference sequence). Here the CDR3 DNA reads TGTGCCAGTAGTGCAGGGGGGGGCGCTTACAATGAGCAGTTCTTC. It encodes CASSAGGGAYNEQFF.

By proportion, this clonotype is medium-sized. This sequence joins TRBV20-1 and TRBJ2-7, with 7 bases identical to TRBD1. J lost 1 base, V lost 1 base, and 1 base had no gene match. This CDR3 comprises 13 residues. Germline CDR1 and CDR2: DFQATT and SNEGSKA (reference sequence). The CDR3: CSARGQGSYEQYF. The CDR3 nucleotides read TGCAGTGCTAGAGGACAGGGATCCTACGAGCAGTACTTC.

This clonotype is labeled as large. This chain connects TRBV21-1 to TRBJ2-7; TRBD1 is the table's D call and was not checked against the DNA. TRBV21-1 is described as a pseudogene. The CDR3 consists of 14 residues. The CDR3 sequence: CASSQADRVYEQYF. CDR3 DNA sequence: TGTGCCAGCAGCCAAGCCGACAGGGTATACGAGCAGTACTTC.